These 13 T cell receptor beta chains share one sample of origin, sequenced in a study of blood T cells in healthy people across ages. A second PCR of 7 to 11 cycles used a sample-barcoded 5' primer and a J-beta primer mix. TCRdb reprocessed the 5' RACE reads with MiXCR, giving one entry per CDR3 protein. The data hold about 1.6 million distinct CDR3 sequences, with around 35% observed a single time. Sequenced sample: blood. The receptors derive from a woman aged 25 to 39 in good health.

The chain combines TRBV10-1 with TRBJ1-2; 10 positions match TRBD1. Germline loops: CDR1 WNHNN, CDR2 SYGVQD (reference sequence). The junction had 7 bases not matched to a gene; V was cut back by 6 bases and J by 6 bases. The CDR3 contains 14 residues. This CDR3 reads CASSAETGGNGYTF. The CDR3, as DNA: TGCGCCAGCAGCGCCGAGACAGGGGGCAATGGCTACACCTTC.

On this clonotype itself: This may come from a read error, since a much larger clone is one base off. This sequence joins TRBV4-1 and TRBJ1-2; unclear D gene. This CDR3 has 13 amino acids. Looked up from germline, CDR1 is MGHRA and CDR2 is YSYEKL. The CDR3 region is CAGSQAQNYGYTF. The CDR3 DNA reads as TGCGCCGGCAGCCAAGCCCAAAACTATGGCTACACCTTC.

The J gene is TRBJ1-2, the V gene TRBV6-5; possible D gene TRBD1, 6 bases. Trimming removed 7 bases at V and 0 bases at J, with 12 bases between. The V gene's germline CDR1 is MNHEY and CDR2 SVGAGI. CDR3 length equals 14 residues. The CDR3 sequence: CASTKPGANYGYTF. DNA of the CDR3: TGTGCCAGCACCAAACCAGGGGCTAACTATGGCTACACCTTC.

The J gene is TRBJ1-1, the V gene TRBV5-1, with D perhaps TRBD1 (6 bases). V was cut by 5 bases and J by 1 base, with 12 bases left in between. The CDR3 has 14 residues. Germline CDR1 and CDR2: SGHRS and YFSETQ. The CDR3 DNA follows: TGCGCCAGCAGAGGAGGGGGACAGAACACTGAAGCTTTCTTT. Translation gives CASRGGGQNTEAFF.

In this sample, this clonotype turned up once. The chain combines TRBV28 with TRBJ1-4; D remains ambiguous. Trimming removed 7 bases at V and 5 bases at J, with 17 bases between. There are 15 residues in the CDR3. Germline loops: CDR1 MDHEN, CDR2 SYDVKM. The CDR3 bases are TGTGCCAGCATGGAAAGTCCAGCGAGGAATGAAAAACTGTTTTTT. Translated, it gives CASMESPARNEKLFF.

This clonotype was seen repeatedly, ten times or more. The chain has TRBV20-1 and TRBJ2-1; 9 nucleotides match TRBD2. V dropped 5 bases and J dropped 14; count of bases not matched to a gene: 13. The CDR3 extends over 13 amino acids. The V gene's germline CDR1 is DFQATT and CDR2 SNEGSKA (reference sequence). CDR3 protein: CSAGGGTSMEEFF. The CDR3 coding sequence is TGCAGTGCTGGGGGGGGGACTAGCATGGAGGAGTTCTTC.

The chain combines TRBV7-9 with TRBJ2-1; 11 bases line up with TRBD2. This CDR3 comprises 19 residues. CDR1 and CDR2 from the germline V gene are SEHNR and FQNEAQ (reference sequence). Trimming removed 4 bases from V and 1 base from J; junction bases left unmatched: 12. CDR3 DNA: TGTGCCAGCAGCTCCCCGGAACTAGCGGGAGTAGAGTCCTACAATGAGCAGTTCTTC. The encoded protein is CASSSPELAGVESYNEQFF.

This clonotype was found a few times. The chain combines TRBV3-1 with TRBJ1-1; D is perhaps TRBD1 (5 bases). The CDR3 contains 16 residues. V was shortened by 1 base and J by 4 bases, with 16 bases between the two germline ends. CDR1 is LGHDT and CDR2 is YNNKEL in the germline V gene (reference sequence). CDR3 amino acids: CASSQGRGTGGTEAFF. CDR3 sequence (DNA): TGTGCCAGCAGCCAAGGTCGAGGGACCGGAGGCACTGAAGCTTTCTTT.

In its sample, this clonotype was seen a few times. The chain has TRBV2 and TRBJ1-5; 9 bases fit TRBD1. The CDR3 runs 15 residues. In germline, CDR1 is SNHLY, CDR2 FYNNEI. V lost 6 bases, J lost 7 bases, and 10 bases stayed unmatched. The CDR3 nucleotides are TGTGCCAGCAGACTAGGGGGACAGGGCAGGCAGCCCCAGCATTTT. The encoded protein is CASRLGGQGRQPQHF.

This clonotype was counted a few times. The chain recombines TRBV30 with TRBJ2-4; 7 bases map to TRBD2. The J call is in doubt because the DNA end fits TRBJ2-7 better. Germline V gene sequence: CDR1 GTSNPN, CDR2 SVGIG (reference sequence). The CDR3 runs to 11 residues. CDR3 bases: TGTGCCCCACTGGGGGGGGACGAGCAGTACTTC. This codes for CAPLGGDEQYF.

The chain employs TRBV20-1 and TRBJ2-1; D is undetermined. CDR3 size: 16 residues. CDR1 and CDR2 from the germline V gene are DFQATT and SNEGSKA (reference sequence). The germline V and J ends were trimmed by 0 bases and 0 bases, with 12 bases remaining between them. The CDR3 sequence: CSARDRTYRSYNEQFF. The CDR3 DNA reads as TGCAGTGCTAGAGATCGGACGTATCGCTCCTACAATGAGCAGTTCTTC.

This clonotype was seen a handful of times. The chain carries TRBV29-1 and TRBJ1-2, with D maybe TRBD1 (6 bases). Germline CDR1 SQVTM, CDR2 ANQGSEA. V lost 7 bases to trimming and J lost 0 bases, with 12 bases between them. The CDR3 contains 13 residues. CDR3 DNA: TGCAGCGGGGGGACACCCCCTAACTATGGCTACACCTTC. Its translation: CSGGTPPNYGYTF.

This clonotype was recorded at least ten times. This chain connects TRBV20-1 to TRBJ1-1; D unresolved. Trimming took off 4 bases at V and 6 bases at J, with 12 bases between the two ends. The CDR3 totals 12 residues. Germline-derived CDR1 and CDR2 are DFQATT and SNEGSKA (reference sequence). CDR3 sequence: CSANGNKAEAFF. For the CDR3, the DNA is TGCAGTGCTAACGGGAATAAGGCTGAAGCTTTCTTT.